The 2 T cell receptor beta chains reported below all come from one sample, sequenced in a study of blood T cell repertoires in COVID-19. The assay was immunoSEQ multiplex PCR, and TCRdb's table has in-frame clones only and misses some. The sample includes under 50,000 clones, 75% to 85% of them seen just once. Source material: peripheral blood. These receptor sequences come from a man between 40 and 49 years old with acute or convalescent COVID-19.

The chain carries TRBV6-5 and TRBJ1-2, with 8 bases matching TRBD1. CDR1 and CDR2 from the germline V gene are MNHEY and SVGAGI. Trimming cost V 4 bases and J 6 bases; bases outside gene matches: 10. The CDR3 consists of 15 residues. The CDR3 nucleotides are TGTGCCAGCAGTTTCGACAGGGGACCTTTAAATGGCTACACCTTC. Amino acid sequence: CASSFDRGPLNGYTF.

This sequence joins TRBV21-1 and TRBJ1-2. TRBV21-1 is reported as a pseudogene. The CDR3 loop spans 15 amino acids. Written as DNA, the CDR3 is TGTGCCAGCAGCAATAGAGGAGATTCTAACTATGGCTACACCTTC. Translation gives CASSNRGDSNYGYTF.